This TCR beta chain was found in a study of blood T cell repertoires in COVID-19. Across the study: The cDNA or gDNA used as material had been derived from T cells, B-cell-depleted T cells, or PBMCs.

The protocol was immunoSEQ multiplex PCR, while the TCRdb copy is restricted to in-frame clones and leaves out a portion. The top ten clones hold over 14% of a sample with 200,000 to 250,000 clones, about 80% of them seen once. The germline CDR1 and CDR2 sequences are LNHDA and SQIVND (reference sequence). CDR3 length equals 13 residues. Germline trimming cut 10 bases from V and 2 bases from J; bases unmatched to any gene: 4. This clone was counted a single time. The sequencing input was PBMCs or T cells enriched from blood (not recorded which). This clonotype originated in a man between 40 and 49 years old who had recovered from COVID-19. The chain joins TRBV19 to TRBJ1-5, with 8 bases fitting TRBD1. The CDR3 loop reads CATEDRGNQPQHF. DNA of the CDR3: TGTGCCACTGAGGACAGGGGCAATCAGCCCCAGCATTTT.